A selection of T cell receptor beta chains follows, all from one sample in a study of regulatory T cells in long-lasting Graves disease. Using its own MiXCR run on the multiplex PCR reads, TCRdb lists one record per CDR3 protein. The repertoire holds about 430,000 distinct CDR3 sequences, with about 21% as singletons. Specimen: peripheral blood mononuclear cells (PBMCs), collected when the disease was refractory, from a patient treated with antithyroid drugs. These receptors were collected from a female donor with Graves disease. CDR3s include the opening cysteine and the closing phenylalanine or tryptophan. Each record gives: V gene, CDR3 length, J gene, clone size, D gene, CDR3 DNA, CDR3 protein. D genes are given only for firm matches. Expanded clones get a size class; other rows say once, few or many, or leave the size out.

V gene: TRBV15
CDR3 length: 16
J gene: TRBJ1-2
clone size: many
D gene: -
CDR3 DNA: TGTGCCACCAGCAGAGATGAACAAGGTCTAGACTATGGCTACACCTTC
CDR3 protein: CATSRDEQGLDYGYTF

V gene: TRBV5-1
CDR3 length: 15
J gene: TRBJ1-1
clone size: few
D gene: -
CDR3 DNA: TGCGCCAGCAGCTTGGAAGGCTCTACCAACGCTGAAGCTTTCTTT
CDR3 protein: CASSLEGSTNAEAFF

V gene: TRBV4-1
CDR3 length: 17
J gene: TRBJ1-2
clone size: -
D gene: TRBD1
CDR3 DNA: TGCGCCAGCAGCCGACCGGGACAGGGGGTGGGGATAGGTGGCTACACCTTC
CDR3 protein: CASSRPGQGVGIGGYTF

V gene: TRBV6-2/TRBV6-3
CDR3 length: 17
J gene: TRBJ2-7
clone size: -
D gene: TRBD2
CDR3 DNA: TGTGCCAGCAGTTACTCAGGGACTAGCGGGAGTCAGGGCGAGCAGTACTTC
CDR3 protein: CASSYSGTSGSQGEQYF

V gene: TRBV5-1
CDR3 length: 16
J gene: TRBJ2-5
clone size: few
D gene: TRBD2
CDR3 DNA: TGCGCCAGCAGCTTAAGTGTGCCTAGCGGGATAGAGACCCAGTACTTC
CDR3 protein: CASSLSVPSGIETQYF

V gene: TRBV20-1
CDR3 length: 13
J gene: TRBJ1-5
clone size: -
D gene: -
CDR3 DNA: TGCAGTGCTAGTAAGGGTGGGGATCAGCCCCAGCATTTT
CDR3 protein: CSASKGGDQPQHF

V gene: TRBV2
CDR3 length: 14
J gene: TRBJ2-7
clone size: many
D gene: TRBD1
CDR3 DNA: TGTGCCAGCAGTGAAAGGACAGGAGTTTACGAGCAGTACTTC
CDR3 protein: CASSERTGVYEQYF

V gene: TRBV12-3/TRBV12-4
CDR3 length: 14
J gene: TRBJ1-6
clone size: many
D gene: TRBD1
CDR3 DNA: TGTGCCAGCAGTCCAGGACAGGACAGTTCACCCCTCCACTTT
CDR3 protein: CASSPGQDSSPLHF

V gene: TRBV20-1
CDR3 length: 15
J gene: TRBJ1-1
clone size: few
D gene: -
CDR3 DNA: TGCAGTGCTAGAGGACTCCCCGGGAGAAACACTGAAGCTTTCTTT
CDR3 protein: CSARGLPGRNTEAFF

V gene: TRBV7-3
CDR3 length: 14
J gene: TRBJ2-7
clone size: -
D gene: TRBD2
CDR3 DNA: TGTGCCAGCAGCTCCTCGGGACTAGGGGCCGAGCAGTACTTC
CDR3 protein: CASSSSGLGAEQYF

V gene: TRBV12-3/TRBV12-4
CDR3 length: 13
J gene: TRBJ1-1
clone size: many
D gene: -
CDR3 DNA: TGTGCCAGCAGTCCTGATCCGAACACTGAAGCTTTCTTT
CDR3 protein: CASSPDPNTEAFF

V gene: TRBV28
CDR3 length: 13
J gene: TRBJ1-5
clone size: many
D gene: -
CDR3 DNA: TGTGCCAGCAGGCCATCGGGGATTCAGCCCCAGCATTTT
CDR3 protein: CASRPSGIQPQHF

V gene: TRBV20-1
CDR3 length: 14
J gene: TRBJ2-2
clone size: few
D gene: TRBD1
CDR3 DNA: TGCAGTGCAACCAGGACAGGGACTGCCGGGGAGCTGTTTTTT
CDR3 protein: CSATRTGTAGELFF

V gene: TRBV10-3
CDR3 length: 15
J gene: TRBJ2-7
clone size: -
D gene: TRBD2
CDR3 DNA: TGTGCCATTACAGGCGGGACTAGCGGCCACTACGAGCAGTACTTC
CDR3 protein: CAITGGTSGHYEQYF

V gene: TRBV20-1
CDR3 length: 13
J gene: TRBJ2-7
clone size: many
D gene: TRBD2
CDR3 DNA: TGCAGTGCTAGTAGCGGGGACTCCTACGAGCAGTACTTC
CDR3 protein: CSASSGDSYEQYF

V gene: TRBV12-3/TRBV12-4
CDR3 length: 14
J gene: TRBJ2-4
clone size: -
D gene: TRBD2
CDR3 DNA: TGTGCCAGCAGTTTTAGGCTAGCGGGAGGGCCCCCGCACTTC
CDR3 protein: CASSFRLAGGPPHF

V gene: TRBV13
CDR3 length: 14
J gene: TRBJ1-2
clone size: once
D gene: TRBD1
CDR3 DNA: TGTGCCAGCAGCTCGAGGGACAGTTCCTATGGCTACACCTTC
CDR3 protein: CASSSRDSSYGYTF

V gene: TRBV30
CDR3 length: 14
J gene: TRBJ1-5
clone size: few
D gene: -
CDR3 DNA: TGTGCCTGGAGTGTACACATAAGGGATCAGCCCCAGCATTTT
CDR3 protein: CAWSVHIRDQPQHF

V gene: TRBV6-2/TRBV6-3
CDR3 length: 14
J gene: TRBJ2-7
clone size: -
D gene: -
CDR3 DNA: TGTGCCAGCAGTTACAATCGGGGGGCAGTCGAGCAGTACTTC
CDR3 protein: CASSYNRGAVEQYF

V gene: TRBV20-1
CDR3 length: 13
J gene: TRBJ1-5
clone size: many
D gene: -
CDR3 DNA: TGCAGTGCTAGAGGTCAGGGTGGTCAGCCCCAGCATTTT
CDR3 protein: CSARGQGGQPQHF

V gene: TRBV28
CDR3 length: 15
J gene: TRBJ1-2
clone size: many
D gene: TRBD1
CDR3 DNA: TGTGCCAGCAGGACGCCGGGACAGGGGTTTAATGGCTACACCTTC
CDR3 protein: CASRTPGQGFNGYTF

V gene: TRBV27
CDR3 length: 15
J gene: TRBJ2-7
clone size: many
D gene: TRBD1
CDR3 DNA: TGTGCCAGCAGTTCCGCCGGGACAGGGACCTACGAGCAGTACTTC
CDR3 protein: CASSSAGTGTYEQYF

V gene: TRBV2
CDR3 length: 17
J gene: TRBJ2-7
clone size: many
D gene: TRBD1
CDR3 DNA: TGTGCCAGCAGGCCCGGGACAGGGGGCGCCGAAGGCGACGAGCAGTACTTC
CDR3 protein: CASRPGTGGAEGDEQYF

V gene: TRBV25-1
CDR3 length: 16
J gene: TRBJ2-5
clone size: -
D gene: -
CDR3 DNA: TGTGCCAGCAGTGAGGTTCCCCGGGGGCCCCAAGAGATCCAGTACTTC
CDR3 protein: CASSEVPRGPQEIQYF

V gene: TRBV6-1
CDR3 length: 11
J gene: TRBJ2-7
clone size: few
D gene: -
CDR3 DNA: TGTGCCGCAAGGGAAGGGCCATCTTGGTACTTC
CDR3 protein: CAAREGPSWYF

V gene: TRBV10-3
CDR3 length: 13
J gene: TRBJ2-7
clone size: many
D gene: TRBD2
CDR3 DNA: TGTGCCATCGCCCTAGCGGGAGAGGTGGAGCAGTACTTC
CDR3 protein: CAIALAGEVEQYF

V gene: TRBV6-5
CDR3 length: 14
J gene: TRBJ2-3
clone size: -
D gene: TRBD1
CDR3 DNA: TGTGCCAGCAGTTGGGACAGGGCGACAGATACGCAGTATTTT
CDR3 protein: CASSWDRATDTQYF

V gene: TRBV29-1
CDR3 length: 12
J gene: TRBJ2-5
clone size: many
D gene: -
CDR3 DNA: TGCAGCGTTGATCCGGTGCAAGAGACCCAGTACTTC
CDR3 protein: CSVDPVQETQYF

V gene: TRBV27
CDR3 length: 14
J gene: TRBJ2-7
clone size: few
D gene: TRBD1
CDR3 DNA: TGTGCCAGCAGTCAGACAGGGGGCTCTCGGGAGCAGTACTTC
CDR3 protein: CASSQTGGSREQYF

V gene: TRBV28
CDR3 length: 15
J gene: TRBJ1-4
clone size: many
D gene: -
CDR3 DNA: TGTGCCAGCAGTTTAATCGGGGCGGGTAATGAAAAACTGTTTTTT
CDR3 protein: CASSLIGAGNEKLFF

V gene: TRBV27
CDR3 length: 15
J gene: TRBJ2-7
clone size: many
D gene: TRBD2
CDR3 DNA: TGTGCCAGCAGTATAGGGACTAGCGGGAGGAGGGAGCAGTACTTC
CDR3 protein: CASSIGTSGRREQYF

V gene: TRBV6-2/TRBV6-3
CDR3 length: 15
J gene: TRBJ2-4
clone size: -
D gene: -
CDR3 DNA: TGTGCCAGCAGTTACCGGGACCTAGCCAAAAACATTCAGTACTTC
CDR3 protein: CASSYRDLAKNIQYF

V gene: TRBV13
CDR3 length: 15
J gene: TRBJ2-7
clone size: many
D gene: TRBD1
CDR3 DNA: TGTGCCAGCAGCTCCCCCGGGACAGGGGGCTACGAGCAGTACTTC
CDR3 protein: CASSSPGTGGYEQYF

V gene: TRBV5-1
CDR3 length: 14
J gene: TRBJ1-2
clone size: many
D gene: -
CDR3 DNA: TGCGCCAGCAGCTCCGACGGATTCGCATATGGCTACACCTTC
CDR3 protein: CASSSDGFAYGYTF

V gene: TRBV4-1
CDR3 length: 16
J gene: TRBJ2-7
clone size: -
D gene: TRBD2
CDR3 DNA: TGCGCCAGCAGCCAAGACTTTCTAGCGGGGGTTTACGAGCAGTACTTC
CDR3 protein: CASSQDFLAGVYEQYF

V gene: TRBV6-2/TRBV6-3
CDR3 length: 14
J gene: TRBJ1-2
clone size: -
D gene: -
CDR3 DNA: TGTGCCAGCAGTTACCGGGGCAGGGAGGATGGCTACACCTTC
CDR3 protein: CASSYRGREDGYTF

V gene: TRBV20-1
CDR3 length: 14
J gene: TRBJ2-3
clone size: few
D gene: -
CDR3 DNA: TGCAGTGCTAAACCGGGAGAGGGCACAGATACGCAGTATTTT
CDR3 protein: CSAKPGEGTDTQYF

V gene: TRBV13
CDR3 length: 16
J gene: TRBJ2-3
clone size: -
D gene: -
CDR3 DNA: TGTGCCAGCAGCCAAGAAGGCAGGGAGCCCGCAGATACGCAGTATTTT
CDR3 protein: CASSQEGREPADTQYF

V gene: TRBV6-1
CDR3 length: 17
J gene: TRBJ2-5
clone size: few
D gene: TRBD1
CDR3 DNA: TGTGCCAGCGGGGGGACCGGAAATGGACAGGGTCAAGAGACCCAGTACTTC
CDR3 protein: CASGGTGNGQGQETQYF

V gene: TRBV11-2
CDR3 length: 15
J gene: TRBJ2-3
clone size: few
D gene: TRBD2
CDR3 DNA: TGTGCCAGCAGCCCTGGGGGAGCGGGGACAGATACGCAGTATTTT
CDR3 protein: CASSPGGAGTDTQYF

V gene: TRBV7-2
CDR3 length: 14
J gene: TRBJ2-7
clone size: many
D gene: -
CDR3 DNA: TGTGCCAGCAGCTACAGGACGGGGGACTACGAGCAGTACTTC
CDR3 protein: CASSYRTGDYEQYF

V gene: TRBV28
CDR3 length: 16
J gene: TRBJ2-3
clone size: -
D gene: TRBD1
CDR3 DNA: TGTGCCAGCAGCACATCCGGGACAGGGCTTACAGATACGCAGTATTTT
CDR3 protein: CASSTSGTGLTDTQYF